These T cell receptor beta chains were read from a single sample in a study of lymphopenia after photon versus proton radiotherapy. Produced via immunoSEQ multiplex PCR; TCRdb's table is partial and in-frame only. The data hold approximately 23,000 clones, with around 89% observed a single time. Sequencing used peripheral blood, obtained from a patient treated with proton-based radiotherapy. The receptors originated from a man aged 80 or over with esophageal cancer. The CDR3 runs from the conserved cysteine through the conserved F or W. Each record gives: clone size, V gene, J gene, D gene, CDR3 protein, CDR3 DNA. The D gene is left open where the match is weak. Where a row states a size, it is once, few, many or the class of an expanded clone; other rows omit it.

few,TRBV4-1,TRBJ2-3,TRBD2,CASSQASGRGTDTQYF,TGCGCCAGCAGCCAGGCTAGCGGGAGGGGCACAGATACGCAGTATTTT
NA,TRBV19,TRBJ2-5,TRBD1,CASSDMRQGTETQYF,TGTGCCAGTAGCGATATGAGACAGGGGACAGAGACCCAGTACTTC
NA,TRBV12-5,TRBJ2-7,TRBD2,CASGLGGLANTTYEQYF,TGTGCTAGTGGTTTGGGGGGACTAGCGAATACCACCTACGAGCAGTACTTC
once,TRBV6-4,TRBJ2-6,NA,CASSDSTRSGANVLTF,TGTGCCAGCAGTGACTCGACCCGCTCTGGGGCCAACGTCCTGACTTTC
NA,TRBV30,TRBJ1-2,TRBD1,CALTRGFTYGYTF,TGTGCCTTGACCAGGGGGTTCACCTATGGCTACACCTTC
few,TRBV19,TRBJ2-3,TRBD1,CASSIGQGTDTQYF,TGTGCCAGTAGTATCGGACAGGGAACAGATACGCAGTATTTT
NA,TRBV6-1,TRBJ1-4,NA,CASSEKDSGRGKLFF,TGTGCCAGCAGTGAAAAGGACAGTGGGCGAGGAAAACTGTTTTTT
NA,TRBV19,TRBJ1-1,NA,CASSTTPDGNTEAFF,TGTGCCAGTAGTACAACCCCGGACGGGAACACTGAAGCTTTCTTT
NA,TRBV10-3,TRBJ1-4,NA,CAISAAQIWTEGEKLFF,TGTGCCATCAGTGCCGCCCAAATCTGGACAGAGGGAGAAAAACTGTTTTTT
NA,TRBV30,TRBJ2-3,TRBD2,CAWSVPAGTSGTDTQYF,TGTGCCTGGAGTGTACCTGCCGGGACTAGCGGCACAGATACGCAGTATTTT
NA,TRBV19,TRBJ2-1,TRBD2,CASSPPGLYEQFF,TGTGCCAGTAGTCCACCGGGACTATATGAGCAGTTCTTC
NA,TRBV19,TRBJ1-5,NA,CASSITSYSNQPQHF,TGTGCCAGTAGTATTACCAGCTATAGCAATCAGCCCCAGCATTTT
NA,TRBV5-4,TRBJ2-5,NA,CASSLDSFQETQYF,TGTGCCAGCAGCTTGGACTCCTTCCAAGAGACCCAGTACTTC
NA,TRBV29-1,TRBJ2-5,TRBD1,CSVRTGEETQYF,TGCAGCGTCCGGACAGGGGAAGAGACCCAGTACTTC
NA,TRBV13,TRBJ2-5,TRBD2,CASSLRPWVAGDWETQYF,TGTGCCAGCAGCTTAAGACCCTGGGTAGCGGGAGATTGGGAGACCCAGTACTTC
NA,TRBV5-6,TRBJ2-1,NA,CASSGRSSAEQFF,TGTGCCAGCAGCGGAAGATCTAGCGCTGAGCAGTTCTTC
NA,TRBV9,TRBJ2-1,NA,CASSGSPVTYNEQFF,TGTGCCAGCAGCGGCAGCCCAGTCACCTACAATGAGCAGTTCTTC
NA,TRBV9,TRBJ1-3,NA,CASSVEGGSGNTIYF,TGTGCCAGCAGCGTAGAGGGCGGCTCTGGAAACACCATATATTTT
once,TRBV7-2,TRBJ2-7,TRBD2,CASSFGASGTYEQYF,TGTGCCAGCAGCTTCGGAGCTAGCGGAACCTACGAGCAGTACTTC
NA,TRBV5-4,TRBJ2-1,NA,CASSLGVGENEQFF,TGTGCCAGCAGCTTGGGGGTCGGGGAGAATGAGCAGTTCTTC
NA,TRBV29-1,TRBJ2-5,NA,CSVEARGFQETQYF,TGCAGCGTTGAAGCAAGGGGATTCCAAGAGACCCAGTACTTC
NA,TRBV6-1,TRBJ1-1,NA,CASSIRPENTEAFF,TGTGCCAGCAGTATTCGACCGGAGAACACTGAAGCTTTCTTT
NA,TRBV10-3,TRBJ2-1,TRBD2,CAISELTSGKSYNEQFF,TGTGCCATCAGTGAATTGACTAGCGGCAAATCCTACAATGAGCAGTTCTTC
once,TRBV29-1,TRBJ2-5,NA,CSVVHPSRETQYF,TGCAGCGTTGTACATCCCAGTAGGGAGACCCAGTACTTC
NA,TRBV2,TRBJ2-5,TRBD2,CASSAGTSAETQYF,TGTGCCAGCAGTGCCGGGACTAGCGCAGAGACCCAGTACTTC
NA,TRBV30,TRBJ2-3,TRBD1,CAWSATGGATDTQYF,TGTGCCTGGAGTGCAACAGGGGGCGCGACAGATACGCAGTATTTT
NA,TRBV30,TRBJ2-7,NA,CAWSGGTPYEQYF,TGTGCCTGGTCAGGGGGGACACCCTACGAGCAGTACTTC
NA,TRBV14,TRBJ2-5,TRBD1,CASSQGFRDRDQETQYF,TGTGCCAGCAGCCAAGGATTCCGGGACAGGGATCAAGAGACCCAGTACTTC
NA,TRBV6-1,TRBJ2-2,NA,CATSVQGTGELFF,TGTGCCACATCGGTGCAGGGGACCGGGGAGCTGTTTTTT
few,TRBV7-8,TRBJ2-3,NA,CASSPKSGGAGTQYF,TGTGCCAGCAGCCCAAAGAGTGGGGGGGCCGGTACGCAGTATTTT
NA,TRBV19,TRBJ2-7,TRBD2,CASSPGTSGYEQYF,TGTGCCAGTAGTCCCGGGACTAGTGGTTACGAGCAGTACTTC
NA,TRBV30,TRBJ2-4,TRBD1,CAWSSQGARNIQYF,TGTGCCTGGAGTTCACAGGGGGCTAGAAACATTCAGTACTTC
NA,TRBV5-1,TRBJ1-1,TRBD1,CASSEGQGVATEAFF,TGCGCCAGCAGCGAGGGACAGGGGGTGGCCACTGAAGCTTTCTTT
NA,TRBV7-3,TRBJ2-7,TRBD1,CASSLGPGTAYEQYF,TGTGCCAGCAGCTTAGGCCCCGGGACAGCCTACGAGCAGTACTTC
NA,TRBV10-1,TRBJ2-3,TRBD1,CASSGGLGQGGADTQYF,TGCGCCAGCAGTGGGGGATTGGGACAGGGGGGAGCAGATACGCAGTATTTT
NA,TRBV27,TRBJ1-5,NA,CASSDRGNQPQHF,TGTGCCAGCTCGGACCGAGGCAATCAGCCCCAGCATTTT
NA,TRBV7-9,TRBJ1-1,NA,CASSFNMGSEAFF,TGTGCCAGCAGCTTCAACATGGGCAGTGAAGCTTTCTTT
NA,TRBV7-9,TRBJ2-7,NA,CASSFGEVSSYEQYF,TGTGCCAGCAGCTTCGGAGAGGTGAGCTCCTACGAGCAGTACTTC
NA,TRBV5-1,TRBJ2-5,NA,CASSLGYQETQYF,TGCGCCAGCAGCTTGGGGTACCAAGAGACCCAGTACTTC
once,TRBV7-2,TRBJ2-1,NA,CASSPGTLPYSEQFF,TGTGCCAGCAGCCCCGGGACCCTCCCCTACAGTGAGCAGTTCTTC
NA,TRBV4-1,TRBJ2-1,TRBD1,CASSQEGQAYNEQFF,TGCGCCAGCAGCCAAGAGGGACAGGCCTACAATGAGCAGTTCTTC
NA,TRBV18,TRBJ2-5,NA,CASSPPRETQYF,TGTGCCAGCTCACCACCGAGGGAGACCCAGTACTTC
NA,TRBV5-1,TRBJ1-1,NA,CASSLDAGRDTEAFF,TGCGCCAGCAGCTTGGACGCGGGGCGAGACACTGAAGCTTTCTTT